The sequence of this T cell receptor (beta chain) was determined in a study of cytomegalovirus exposure and HLA in healthy donors (dated 2017 in TCRdb). The study in broad terms: The 666 repertoires of the first cohort and the approximately 130 validation repertoires were produced on the same platform, according to a later analysis. The aim of the study was to test whether cataloging public T cell receptors could identify signatures of past pathogen exposure. Besides the first cohort of approximately 670 subjects, a separate validation cohort made up of roughly 120 different subjects was used. To predict cytomegalovirus infection status, the study combined high-throughput TCR immunosequencing, statistical association of individual TCRs with disease status, and machine learning.

The germline V gene gives CDR1 as MDHEN and CDR2 as SYDVKM. Taken from cysteine to phenylalanine, the CDR3 has 13 residues. The read is trimmed to its CDR3 DNA, 39 bases read in frame from base 1. V loses 5 bases at its end and J loses 1 base; junction bases beyond the gene matches: 0. Preparation of the library involved the immunoSEQ multiplex PCR assay. The paper's processing steps were these. A statistical classification framework was built to diagnose cytomegalovirus status from the catalog of TCR beta chain sequences. In TCRdb, the immuneACCESS table is reduced to in-frame sequences with V and J assigned. These tables do not hold every clone; where another copy was compared, an unresolved V gene accounts for under half, and the others remain unexplained. D and trimming were read from the DNA, whereas the V and J calls and clone size are those reported in that table. The sample yields roughly 80,000 clones; roughly 91% were counted once. Around 2.1% of the sample is held by the ten biggest clonotypes.

This clone occurred a few times. The specificity of this receptor is unknown. Base-call qualities are not available, and no considerably larger clone is one nucleotide away. The donors belonged to the validation cohort of approximately 130 subjects, which was separate from the approximately 700-subject first cohort. Broad study findings and their caveats: The classifier was reported to diagnose cytomegalovirus status with high specificity and sensitivity in both the original and validation cohorts. In vitro tests confirmed that a few of the cytomegalovirus-associated TCR beta chains recognize cytomegalovirus antigens. The study listed approximately 150 TCR beta chains as associated with cytomegalovirus. A later analysis lacked HLA typing for the validation cohort, so it scored co-occurrence in that cohort across all 110 or so repertoires. The authors suggested that the approach could potentially be extended to other disease states and immunological phenotypes. Subsequent analysis determined that TCRs grouped into clusters in the first cohort also showed a tendency toward co-occurrence across the 130 or so validation repertoires, and 94% of cluster scores exceeded 0. Most TCR sequences were seen in very few donors, while some public TCRs were found in many individuals.

The receptor was derived from a man aged 25-40 years in good health and CMV-seronegative. The V gene is TRBV28 and the J gene is TRBJ2-7; the junction holds 9 bases that match TRBD1. The material sequenced was PBMCs. The sequenced DNA is TGTGCCAGCAGTGGGACAGGGTCCTACGAGCAGTACTTC. Translated, this is CASSGTGSYEQYF. The reference TRBV28 and TRBJ2-7 proteins fill in what lies around the CDR3, so the full variable domain reads DVKVTQSSRYLVKRTGEKVFLECVQDMDHENMFWYRQDPGLGLRLIYFSYDVKMKEKGDIPEGYSVSREKKERFSLILESASTNQTSMYLCASSGTGSYEQYFGPGTRLTVT.